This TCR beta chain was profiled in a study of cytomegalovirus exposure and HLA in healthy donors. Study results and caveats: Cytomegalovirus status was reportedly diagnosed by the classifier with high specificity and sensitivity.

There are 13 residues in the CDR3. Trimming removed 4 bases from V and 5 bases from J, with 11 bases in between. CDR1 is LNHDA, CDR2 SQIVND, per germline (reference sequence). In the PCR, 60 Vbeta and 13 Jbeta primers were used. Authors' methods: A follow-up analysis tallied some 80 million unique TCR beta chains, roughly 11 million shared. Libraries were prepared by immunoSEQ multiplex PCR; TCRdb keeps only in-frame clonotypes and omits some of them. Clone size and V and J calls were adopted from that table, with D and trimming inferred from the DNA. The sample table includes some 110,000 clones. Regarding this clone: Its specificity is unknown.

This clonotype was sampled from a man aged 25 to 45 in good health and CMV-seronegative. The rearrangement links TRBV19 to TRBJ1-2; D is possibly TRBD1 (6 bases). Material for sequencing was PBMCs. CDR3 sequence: CASSTRQEYGYTF. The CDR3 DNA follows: TGTGCCAGTAGTACCCGACAGGAATATGGCTACACCTTC. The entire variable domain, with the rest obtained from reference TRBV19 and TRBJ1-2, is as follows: DGGITQSPKYLFRKEGQNVTLSCEQNLNHDAMYWYRQDPGQGLRLIYYSQIVNDFQKGDIAEGYSVSREKKESFPLTVTSAQKNPTAFYLCASSTRQEYGYTFGSGTRLTVV.